One and the same sample provided the 23 T cell receptor beta chains below, sequenced in a study of identical twins. TCRdb re-called the 5' RACE reads with MiXCR, one entry per CDR3 protein. The data hold a few hundred thousand distinct CDR3 sequences, with around an eighth observed a single time. The sample also formed part of further work on yellow fever vaccine responses in identical twins.

The sequencing sample was made of CD4+ T cells sorted from blood. These receptor sequences come from a woman aged 18 to 35 in good health.

This clonotype was observed a handful of times. The CDR3 DNA reads TGCGCCAGCAGCCAAGTTTGGACTTCGGGGATACCCTACGAGCAGTACTTC. Translating gives CASSQVWTSGIPYEQYF. The rearrangement uses TRBV4-3 and TRBJ2-7; D is perhaps TRBD2 (5 bases). The V end was cut by 1 base, the J end by 2 bases, with 18 bases between. The CDR3 contains 17 residues. Looked up from germline, CDR1 is LGHNA and CDR2 is YSLEER.

This clonotype was seen repeatedly, ten times or more. The chain recombines TRBV4-3 with TRBJ2-1; D may be TRBD2 (6 bases). This CDR3 comprises 16 residues. Trimming removed 4 bases at V and 5 bases at J, with 18 bases between. Germline values: CDR1 LGHNA, CDR2 YSLEER. CDR3 region: CASSLTVGGPHNEQFF. In DNA form, the CDR3 reads TGCGCCAGCAGCCTGACAGTGGGAGGCCCCCACAATGAGCAGTTCTTC.

This clonotype was detected only a few times. The genes are TRBV7-2 and TRBJ1-4; D is uncertain. This CDR3 has 15 amino acids. V lost 4 bases and J 8 bases, leaving 17 bases between the germline ends. The V gene's germline CDR1 is SGHTA and CDR2 FQGNSA. CDR3 amino acids: CASSSKGLVGEKLFF. The DNA for the CDR3 is TGTGCCAGCAGCTCAAAAGGACTCGTCGGCGAAAAACTGTTTTTT.

The J gene is TRBJ2-1, the V gene TRBV20-1; 10 bases fit TRBD2. Germline V gene data show CDR1 as DFQATT and CDR2 as SNEGSKA (reference sequence). V was pared by 1 base and J by 8 bases, with 8 bases of the junction left unmatched. The CDR3 length is 15 residues. In nucleotides, the CDR3 is TGCAGTGCTAGAGCAGCGGGGGGGCCTTTAGATGAGCAGTTCTTC. This encodes CSARAAGGPLDEQFF.

This chain uses TRBV9 with TRBJ2-1; D is ambiguous. The CDR3 runs 12 residues. The germline V and J ends were trimmed by 2 bases and 9 bases, with 9 bases remaining between them. The germline gives CDR1 SGDLS, CDR2 YYNGEE. The CDR3 coding sequence is TGTGCCAGCAGCGTGGGATTCTTTGAGCAGTTCTTC. It translates to CASSVGFFEQFF.

Only a few counts were recorded for this clonotype. The chain links TRBV12-3 or TRBV12-4 to TRBJ2-1, with D uncertain. Deletions cut 7 bases from V and 6 bases from J, with 16 bases between. The CDR3 is 14 amino acids. The CDR3 region has the DNA TGTGCCAGCACCCAAGGAGTCTGGAGCAATGAGCAGTTCTTC. Translating gives CASTQGVWSNEQFF.

The chain joins TRBV5-1 to TRBJ2-1, with 14 bases lining up with TRBD2. Germline CDR1 SGHRS, CDR2 YFSETQ. J gave up 1 base and V 4 bases, and 7 bases lay outside the gene matches. The CDR3 has 18 amino acids. CDR3 bases: TGCGCCAGCAGCCTAGGACTAGCGGGGGGAATTTCCTACAATGAGCAGTTCTTC. Amino acid sequence: CASSLGLAGGISYNEQFF.

This clonotype was counted between two and nine times. The genes are TRBV12-3 or TRBV12-4 and TRBJ2-7, with 9 bases lining up with TRBD1. The V and J ends lost 6 bases and 3 bases, in that order; junction bases with no gene match: 12. This CDR3 has 16 amino acids. The CDR3 nucleotides are TGTGCCAGCAGACTAACCGGGACAGGGATCCTCTACGAGCAGTACTTC. Amino acid sequence: CASRLTGTGILYEQYF.

This clonotype was seen a handful of times. The V and J genes are TRBV5-1 and TRBJ2-7, with no clear D. CDR3 length: 12 amino acids. The V gene lost 5 bases and the J gene lost 0 bases, with 6 bases spanning the gap. The germline CDR1 and CDR2 sequences are SGHRS and YFSETQ. The CDR3 region is CASRMSSYEQYF. CDR3 DNA sequence: TGCGCCAGCAGGATGAGCTCCTACGAGCAGTACTTC.

V is TRBV7-2 and J is TRBJ1-5; D remains ambiguous. V was cut by 5 bases and J by 9 bases, with 14 bases left in between. CDR1 is SGHTA, CDR2 FQGNSA, per germline. The CDR3 has 13 residues. This chain's CDR3 is CASSREHFGPQHF. CDR3 sequence (DNA): TGTGCCAGCAGCCGAGAACACTTTGGGCCCCAGCATTTT.

This clonotype was counted ten times or more. The chain combines TRBV20-1 with TRBJ1-6, with a possible D match to TRBD1 (6 bases). The germline V and J ends were trimmed by 2 bases and 0 bases, with 8 bases remaining between them. CDR1 and CDR2 (germline): DFQATT, SNEGSKA (reference sequence). This CDR3 has 15 residues. DNA for the CDR3: TGCAGTGCTAGACAGGGGAGCTCCTATAATTCACCCCTCCACTTT. The encoded protein is CSARQGSSYNSPLHF.

CDR3 protein: CSASRASNNEQFF. In DNA form, the CDR3 reads TGCAGTGCTAGTCGGGCTAGCAACAATGAGCAGTTCTTC. This sequence joins TRBV20-1 and TRBJ2-1, with TRBD2 as a possible D gene (5 bases). There are 13 residues in the CDR3. Trimming shortened V by 3 bases and J by 5 bases, and 11 bases separated the two germline ends. Germline assignment: CDR1 DFQATT and CDR2 SNEGSKA (reference sequence).

The sample holds a few counts of this clonotype. The chain uses TRBV7-2 and TRBJ2-1; a weak D match, TRBD2 (6 bases). V lost 4 bases and J 6 bases, leaving 13 bases between the germline ends. This CDR3 has 14 residues. Germline V gene data show CDR1 as SGHTA and CDR2 as FQGNSA. The CDR3 here is CASSSTGASNEQFF. For the CDR3, the DNA is TGTGCCAGCAGCTCCACGGGAGCTTCCAATGAGCAGTTCTTC. The variable domain in full, completed from reference TRBV7-2 and TRBJ2-1, reads GAGVSQSPSNKVTEKGKDVELRCDPISGHTALYWYRQSLGQGLEFLIYFQGNSAPDKSGLPSDRFSAERTGGSVSTLTIQRTQQEDSAVYLCASSSTGASNEQFFGPGTRLTVL.

This clonotype was observed at least ten times. Sequence at one end of the junction differs from germline and may be a read error. The chain joins TRBV5-1 to TRBJ2-5; no firm D call. The CDR3 contains 13 residues. CDR1 is SGHRS and CDR2 is YFSETQ in the germline V gene. CDR3 sequence (DNA): TGTGCCAGCAGCTTAGGCGCGCAAGAGACCCAGTACTTC. It encodes CASSLGAQETQYF.

The V and J genes are TRBV7-6 and TRBJ2-5; 11 nucleotides align to TRBD2. Germline V gives CDR1 SGHVS, CDR2 FNYEAQ. Germline trimming cut 5 bases from V and 1 base from J; bases unmatched to any gene: 9. This CDR3 is 17 amino acids long. CDR3 in DNA: TGTGCCAGCAGCCTAGGGGTAGCGGGGGGGCCCCAAGAGACCCAGTACTTC. Its translation is CASSLGVAGGPQETQYF.

This clonotype was counted only a few times. This rearrangement joins TRBV20-1 to TRBJ2-7; possible D gene TRBD2, 6 bases. The CDR3 loop spans 14 amino acids. The germline CDR1 and CDR2 sequences are DFQATT and SNEGSKA (reference sequence). V shed 4 bases and J shed 1 base, with 14 bases lying between them. This chain's CDR3 is CSATPPGLSYEQYF. Here the CDR3 DNA reads TGCAGTGCTACTCCGCCGGGACTTTCCTACGAGCAGTACTTC.

This clonotype was counted many times. The rearrangement joins TRBV20-1 to TRBJ1-3; D is perhaps TRBD1 (6 bases). The CDR3 has 14 residues. The germline V gene encodes CDR1 DFQATT and CDR2 SNEGSKA (reference sequence). With 6 bases removed from V and 0 bases from J, the gap between germline ends came to 12 bases. The CDR3 reads CSASDSGSGNTIYF. The CDR3 region has the DNA TGCAGTGCCTCGGACAGTGGCTCTGGAAACACCATATATTTT.

This clonotype was seen more than once but under ten times. The V and J genes are TRBV11-1 and TRBJ2-1, with TRBD2 as a possible D gene (7 bases). In germline, CDR1 is SGHAT, CDR2 FQDESV (reference sequence). V lost 2 bases to trimming and J lost 6 bases, with 23 bases between them. There are 18 residues in the CDR3. The CDR3 DNA reads TGTGCCAGCAGCTTATCAACGAGGGGGGGCCTCCGGGGCAATGAGCAGTTCTTC. Encoded protein: CASSLSTRGGLRGNEQFF.

The chain couples TRBV20-1 to TRBJ2-7; TRBD1 agrees at 8 bases. V dropped 3 bases and J dropped 5; count of bases not matched to a gene: 9. From germline, CDR1 is DFQATT and CDR2 SNEGSKA (reference sequence). This CDR3 has 14 residues. The CDR3 region is CSARSDRGVDEQYF. The CDR3 nucleotides are TGCAGTGCTAGGTCCGACAGGGGAGTAGACGAGCAGTACTTC.

This clonotype was observed a handful of times. This chain joins TRBV12-3 or TRBV12-4 and TRBJ2-3; 11 nucleotides agree with TRBD2. The CDR3 is 16 residues long. J gave up 3 bases and V 4 bases, and 6 bases lay outside the gene matches. The CDR3 coding sequence is TGTGCCAGCAGTTCGCTACTAGCGGGGGTTACAGATACGCAGTATTTT. Its translation is CASSSLLAGVTDTQYF.

This clonotype was counted only a few times. The rearrangement joins TRBV18 to TRBJ2-5; D is possibly TRBD1 or TRBD2 (6 bases each). From germline, CDR1 is KGHSH and CDR2 LQKENI. Trimming left V 1 base short and J 4 bases short, with 10 bases between. CDR3 length: 14 residues. The CDR3 is CASSPQGGGETQYF. The CDR3, as DNA: TGTGCCAGCTCACCACAAGGGGGAGGAGAGACCCAGTACTTC.

This clonotype came up a few times. The V gene is TRBV6-2 or TRBV6-3, the J gene TRBJ1-1; 7 bases line up with TRBD1. From germline, CDR1 is MNHEY and CDR2 SVGEGT. V dropped 6 bases and J dropped 2; count of bases not matched to a gene: 6. This CDR3 contains 14 residues. CDR3 sequence reads: CASRKGQPNTEAFF. The CDR3 nucleotides read TGTGCCAGCAGGAAGGGACAGCCCAACACTGAAGCTTTCTTT.

In this sample, this clonotype turned up a few times. DNA for the CDR3: TGTGCCAGCAGTTTGAGGACAGGGGACGGGGGGCCCCAGCATTTT. Protein: CASSLRTGDGGPQHF. This sequence joins TRBV12-3 or TRBV12-4 and TRBJ1-5, with 9 positions matching TRBD1. This CDR3 has 15 amino acids. Trimming cost V 3 bases and J 9 bases; bases outside gene matches: 9.